This T cell receptor beta chain appears in the sequencing data of a study of CD8 T cells in Susac syndrome. Trimming cost V 3 bases and J 2 bases, with 12 bases left between them. CDR3 length: 15 amino acids. CDR1 SGHDN and CDR2 FVKESK come from the germline V gene. TCR beta sequences were obtained from blood CD8+ and CD4+ T cells. The authors negatively isolated CD8+ and CD4+ T cells and FACS-enriched TEMRA cells. An input of about 0.5 to 1 ug of RNA was subjected to reverse transcription using random hexamers. TCRdb ran MiXCR on the immunoSEQ multiplex PCR reads and lists one entry per CDR3 protein. The table records a few hundred thousand distinct CDR3 sequences, around 95% of them present only once.

The sequenced sample was CD4+ T cells from PBMCs. The chain links TRBV14 to TRBJ2-3; D is possibly TRBD1 (6 bases). The source of this sequence is a human donor with multiple sclerosis. The DNA for the CDR3 is TGTGCCAGCAGCCAGGACAGACTACCCACAGATACGCAGTATTTT. This translates into CASSQDRLPTDTQYF.